This T cell receptor beta chain emerged from a study of blood T cell repertoires in COVID-19. Trimming took 6 bases from V and 3 from J; bases not matched to a gene: 4. CDR3 size: 14 residues. Germline V gives CDR1 MNHEY, CDR2 SVGAGI. Participant age was roughly 18 to 90 years, and participants resided in roughly 24 US areas. Participants' reported clinical history set cohort assignment. Recovered status applied to Cohort 3 donors who had two consecutive negative PCRs. It also applied to those with clearance or with symptom resolution. The protocol was immunoSEQ multiplex PCR, while the TCRdb copy is restricted to in-frame clones and leaves out a portion. The sample consists of 450,000 or so clones, around 91% of them appearing once.

Sequencing input: PBMCs or T cells enriched from blood (not recorded which). The chain joins TRBV6-5 to TRBJ1-3, with TRBD1 matching over 8 bases. This receptor was identified in a man aged 18-30 years who had recovered from COVID-19. The CDR3 here is CASSLGQGGNTIYF. CDR3 DNA sequence: TGTGCCAGCAGCCTCGGACAGGGTGGAAACACCATATATTTT.